The entry below gives a single TCR beta chain sequence along with its context. Produced via immunoSEQ multiplex PCR; TCRdb's table is partial and in-frame only. This table has roughly 230,000 clones, 70% to 90% appearing once. The data derive from a study of blood T cell repertoires in COVID-19. As for the study in general: The cDNA or gDNA used as material had been derived from T cells, B-cell-depleted T cells, or PBMCs.

The CDR3 extends over 16 amino acids. Trimming removed 2 bases from V and 0 bases from J, with 11 bases in between. In germline, CDR1 is MNHNY, CDR2 SVGAGI (reference sequence). The TCR sequence derives from a man aged 35 to 55 with acute or convalescent COVID-19. This rearrangement joins TRBV6-6 to TRBJ1-5; possible D gene TRBD1, 5 bases. The sequencing input was peripheral blood. CDR3 DNA sequence: TGTGCCAGCAGTTACACCACGGGGGATAGCAATCAGCCCCAGCATTTT. Protein: CASSYTTGDSNQPQHF.